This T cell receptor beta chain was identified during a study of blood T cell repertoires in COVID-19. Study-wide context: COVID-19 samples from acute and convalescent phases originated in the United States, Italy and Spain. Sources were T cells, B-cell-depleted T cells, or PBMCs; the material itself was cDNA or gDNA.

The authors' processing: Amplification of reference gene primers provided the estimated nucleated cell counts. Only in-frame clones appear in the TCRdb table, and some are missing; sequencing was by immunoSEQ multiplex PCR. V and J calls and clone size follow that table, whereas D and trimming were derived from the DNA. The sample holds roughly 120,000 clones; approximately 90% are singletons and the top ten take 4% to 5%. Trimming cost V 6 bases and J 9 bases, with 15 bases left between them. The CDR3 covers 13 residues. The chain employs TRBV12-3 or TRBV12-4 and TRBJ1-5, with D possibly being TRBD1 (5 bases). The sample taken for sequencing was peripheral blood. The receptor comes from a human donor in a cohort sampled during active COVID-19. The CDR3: CASRQQVGWPQHF. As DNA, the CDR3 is TGTGCCAGCAGACAACAGGTTGGGTGGCCCCAGCATTTT.